Only a few counts were recorded for the clone carrying this T cell receptor beta chain. These data belong to a study of CD8+ T cells in alopecia areata. The CDR3 is 16 amino acids. The V end lost 5 bases, the J end lost 3 bases, and 16 bases lay between the germline ends. From germline, CDR1 is MNHEY and CDR2 SMNVEV (reference sequence). Reverse transcribed after extraction, RNA yielded cDNA as the sequencing template. Method: immunoSEQ multiplex PCR; TCRdb's copy keeps in-frame clones and lacks some. The table has 69,000 or so clones, roughly 57% seen once; the top ten hold approximately 15%. This chain uses TRBV27 with TRBJ2-2; tentative D call: TRBD2 (6 bases). This specimen consisted of CD8+ T cells sorted from blood, obtained at week 0. This receptor was obtained from a human donor with alopecia areata. CDR3 DNA sequence: TGTGCCAGCAGTAACATACCGGGACTTTACACCGGGGAGCTGTTTTTT. It translates to CASSNIPGLYTGELFF.